The 20 T cell receptor beta chains reported below all come from one sample, sequenced in a study. In TCRdb, the RT-PCR reads were re-called with MiXCR into one record per CDR3 protein. The sample consists of more than 600,000 distinct CDR3 sequences, more than 13% of them appearing once. Sequencing was done on a sample of memory CD4+ T cells from blood. These receptors came from a female donor in good health, serving as a healthy control.

In its sample, this clonotype was seen a few times. The V gene is TRBV6-5, the J gene TRBJ1-2; no reliable D call. CDR1 is MNHEY and CDR2 is SVGAGI in the germline V gene. V gave up 0 bases and J gave up 2 bases, with 10 bases separating them. There are 15 residues in the CDR3. CDR3 DNA: TGTGCCAGCAGTTACTCGGAGGAGACCAACTATGGCTACACCTTC. Residues: CASSYSEETNYGYTF.

The chain couples TRBV7-3 to TRBJ2-1; D could derive from TRBD1 or TRBD2 (8 bases each). This CDR3 has 16 amino acids. V lost 4 bases and J lost 4, with 17 bases in between. From germline, CDR1 is SGHTA and CDR2 FQGTGA. CDR3 nucleotide sequence: TGTGCCAGCAGCTCCCAGGGGGCGGGAGGTTACAATGAGCAGTTCTTC. Residues: CASSSQGAGGYNEQFF.

This clonotype was seen more than once but under ten times. This chain connects TRBV3-1 to TRBJ2-6; D possibly corresponds to TRBD1 (6 bases). The CDR3 totals 16 residues. CDR1 and CDR2 from the germline V gene are LGHDT and YNNKEL (reference sequence). Trimming took off 4 bases at V and 0 bases at J, with 10 bases between the two ends. CDR3 nucleotide sequence: TGTGCCAGCAGCCTCCAGGGGCACTCTGGGGCCAACGTCCTGACTTTC. This sequence encodes CASSLQGHSGANVLTF.

In its sample, this clonotype was seen once. The chain joins TRBV5-1 to TRBJ2-1; 10 bases match TRBD1. Germline assignment: CDR1 SGHRS and CDR2 YFSETQ. The CDR3 sequence is 15 residues long. The J segment lost 8 bases and the V segment lost 4 bases, leaving 9 bases of the junction unmatched. The CDR3 DNA reads TGCGCCAGCAGCCTTACGGGACAGGGGTTCGATGAGCAGTTCTTC. Its translation is CASSLTGQGFDEQFF.

This sequence joins TRBV15 and TRBJ2-1, with D perhaps given as TRBD1 or TRBD2 (5 bases each). With 6 bases removed from V and 11 bases from J, the gap between germline ends came to 11 bases. Germline CDR1 LNHNV, CDR2 YYDKDF (reference sequence). There are 11 residues in the CDR3. The CDR3 loop is CATRKWDQQFF. Written as DNA, the CDR3 is TGTGCCACCAGAAAGTGGGACCAGCAGTTCTTC.

This clonotype has a handful of counts. This chain connects TRBV20-1 to TRBJ2-5, with 13 nucleotides matching TRBD2. The J segment lost 1 base and the V segment lost 7 bases, leaving 12 bases of the junction unmatched. The CDR3 length is 17 residues. Germline assignment: CDR1 DFQATT and CDR2 SNEGSKA (reference sequence). CDR3 nucleotide sequence: TGCAGTGGGCCGGGACTAGCGGGAAGGGGTGCCCAAGAGACCCAGTACTTC. Translating it yields CSGPGLAGRGAQETQYF.

V gene TRBV28 combines with J gene TRBJ1-1; no clear D. Trimming took off 2 bases at V and 0 bases at J, with 10 bases between the two ends. In germline, CDR1 is MDHEN, CDR2 SYDVKM. This CDR3 is 15 amino acids long. CDR3 DNA sequence: TGTGCCAGCAGTTTACCGGGCAACTTGAACACTGAAGCTTTCTTT. This sequence encodes CASSLPGNLNTEAFF. The complete variable domain, with remaining parts taken from reference TRBV28 and TRBJ1-1, reads DVKVTQSSRYLVKRTGEKVFLECVQDMDHENMFWYRQDPGLGLRLIYFSYDVKMKEKGDIPEGYSVSREKKERFSLILESASTNQTSMYLCASSLPGNLNTEAFFGQGTRLTVV.

This clonotype was picked up a small number of times. V is TRBV28 and J is TRBJ1-2, with a possible D match to TRBD1 (6 bases). Between the trimmed V and J ends, which lost 3 bases and 5 bases, there was a span of 16 bases. This CDR3 spans 15 amino acids. Germline values: CDR1 MDHEN, CDR2 SYDVKM. The CDR3 loop is CASSLSSGTTYGYTF. The CDR3, as DNA: TGTGCCAGCAGTTTGTCCTCCGGGACAACTTATGGCTACACCTTC.

This clonotype was counted many times. The V and J genes are TRBV12-3 or TRBV12-4 and TRBJ2-7; unclear D gene. CDR3 length equals 13 residues. V lost 5 bases, J lost 2 bases, and 10 bases lay in between. The CDR3 region is CASSPDGPYEQYF. CDR3 bases: TGTGCCAGCAGTCCCGACGGACCCTACGAGCAGTACTTC.

In the case of this clonotype: This may come from a read error, since a much larger clone is one base off. The gene calls are TRBV29-1 and TRBJ2-7; possible D gene TRBD2, 5 bases. Trimming shortened V by 6 bases and J by 3 bases, and 15 bases separated the two germline ends. Looked up from germline, CDR1 is SQVTM and CDR2 is ANQGSEA. The CDR3 totals 13 residues. CDR3 coding DNA: TGCAGCGTAACCCCGGGATTCTACTACGAGCAGTACTTC. It encodes CSVTPGFYYEQYF.

The J gene is TRBJ1-1, the V gene TRBV5-1; D remains unclear. V was clipped by 0 bases and J by 5 bases, with 14 bases between them. The CDR3 length is 15 residues. Germline CDR1 and CDR2: SGHRS and YFSETQ. In nucleotides, the CDR3 is TGCGCCAGCAGCTTGGCCGCTATGGCAGGTACTGAAGCTTTCTTT. This translates into CASSLAAMAGTEAFF. Filled out from reference TRBV5-1 and TRBJ1-1, the complete variable domain reads KAGVTQTPRYLIKTRGQQVTLSCSPISGHRSVSWYQQTPGQGLQFLFEYFSETQRNKGNFPGRFSGRQFSNSRSEMNVSTLELGDSALYLCASSLAAMAGTEAFFGQGTRLTVV.

The chain has TRBV11-1 and TRBJ2-2, with D uncertain. Germline V gives CDR1 SGHAT, CDR2 FQDESV (reference sequence). Trimming left V 5 bases short and J 4 bases short, with 17 bases between. The CDR3 extends over 16 amino acids. The CDR3 sequence: CASSLGSAMSTGELFF. In nucleotides, the CDR3 is TGTGCCAGCAGCCTAGGGTCAGCCATGAGCACCGGGGAGCTGTTTTTT.

This rearrangement joins TRBV12-3 or TRBV12-4 to TRBJ2-5; the match to TRBD1 covers 11 bases. The junction had 5 bases not matched to a gene; V was cut back by 5 bases and J by 9 bases. The CDR3 is 13 residues long. The CDR3 loop reads CASSADRGLSQYF. The CDR3 DNA is TGTGCCAGCAGTGCGGACAGGGGGCTTTCCCAGTACTTC.

The chain has TRBV7-6 and TRBJ1-2, with no clear D. Germline V gives CDR1 SGHVS, CDR2 FNYEAQ. Trimming removed 5 bases at V and 3 bases at J, with 22 bases between. CDR3 size: 17 residues. The CDR3 region has the DNA TGTGCCAGCAGCGCTGCTACTCCCGGGTCCAACTACTATGGCTACACCTTC. Its translation: CASSAATPGSNYYGYTF.

This clonotype turned up a few times. V and J are TRBV5-6 and TRBJ2-3; 7 bases match TRBD1. Germline V gives CDR1 SGHDT, CDR2 YYEEEE. Germline trimming cut 2 bases from V and 4 bases from J; bases unmatched to any gene: 7. The CDR3 length is 15 residues. CDR3 sequence reads: CASSFITGASDTQYF. The CDR3, as DNA: TGTGCCAGCAGCTTCATCACAGGGGCATCAGATACGCAGTATTTT.

This clonotype came up many times. J is TRBJ1-2 and V is TRBV15; 7 bases line up with TRBD1. The CDR3 extends over 16 amino acids. Germline CDR1 LNHNV, CDR2 YYDKDF (reference sequence). Trimming removed 3 bases from V and 3 bases from J; junction bases left unmatched: 10. The CDR3 bases are TGTGCCACCAGCAGCCCGCGGACAGGAGGGGACTATGGCTACACCTTC. It codes for CATSSPRTGGDYGYTF.

This rearrangement joins TRBV20-1 to TRBJ2-7; the D gene is possibly TRBD2 (6 bases). V lost 6 bases, J lost 5 bases, and 11 bases lay in between. CDR3 length: 11 residues. CDR1 is DFQATT and CDR2 is SNEGSKA in the germline V gene (reference sequence). CDR3 sequence: CSAPRRDEQYF. The CDR3 nucleotides read TGCAGTGCCCCTCGGAGGGACGAGCAGTACTTC.

The chain recombines TRBV15 with TRBJ1-4, with unresolved D. Germline CDR1 and CDR2: LNHNV and YYDKDF (reference sequence). The V and J ends lost 7 bases and 0 bases respectively, with 12 bases between them. The length of the CDR3 is 15 residues. The CDR3 DNA is TGTGCCACCACTTCCTTGGGAACAACTAATGAAAAACTGTTTTTT. It encodes CATTSLGTTNEKLFF.

In this sample, this clonotype turned up a few times. V usage is TRBV20-1 and J usage is TRBJ1-2; D is undetermined. Looked up from germline, CDR1 is DFQATT and CDR2 is SNEGSKA (reference sequence). This CDR3 has 13 residues. Trimming stripped 6 bases from V and 2 bases from J, with 13 bases between. Written as DNA, the CDR3 is TGCAGTGCCACCCAGGATACCAACTATGGCTACACCTTC. Amino acid sequence: CSATQDTNYGYTF.

The chain joins TRBV18 to TRBJ2-7; D not resolved. The CDR3 consists of 14 residues. V was clipped by 0 bases and J by 2 bases, with 8 bases between them. Germline V CDR1 and CDR2: KGHSH, LQKENI. The CDR3 protein is CASSPPNRPYEQYF. CDR3 DNA: TGTGCCAGCTCACCACCGAACCGACCCTACGAGCAGTACTTC.